The entry that follows covers one T cell receptor beta chain sequence. The sample belongs to a study of blood T cell repertoires in COVID-19. The CDR3 totals 12 residues. Germline V gene data show CDR1 as MGHDK and CDR2 as SYGVNS. V was cut by 4 bases and J by 7 bases, with 10 bases left in between. Seattle researchers signed up patients amid active infection and tracked them longitudinally. The protocol was immunoSEQ multiplex PCR, while the TCRdb copy is restricted to in-frame clones and leaves out a portion. This sample yields about 150,000 clones, of which 85% to 90% are seen a single time; around 0.63% belongs to the top ten.

The chain combines TRBV25-1 with TRBJ1-2, with D hard to call. The TCR was taken from a man in his sixties with COVID-19, enrolled during active disease. Source material: peripheral blood. CDR3 nucleotide sequence: TGTGCCAGCAGTGGCGGGGTCTCTGGCTACACCTTC. The encoded protein is CASSGGVSGYTF.